The 11 T cell receptor beta chains presented below share a single source sample, sequenced in a study of glioma-infiltrating T cells after dendritic cell vaccination. Generated by immunoSEQ multiplex PCR, the TCRdb table keeps only in-frame clones and is missing some. This sample has some 99,000 clones, with about 85% found just once. Time point denoted: after dendritic cell vaccination, including at tumor progression/relapse. The sample here was blood, taken after dendritic cell vaccination. These receptors were collected from a human donor with glioblastoma.

The V call is TRBV5-1, the J call TRBJ2-7, with 9 bases aligning to TRBD2. V trimming: 4 bases; J trimming: 2 bases; junction bases outside the gene matches: 7. The CDR3 covers 15 residues. Germline lookup yields CDR1 SGHRS and CDR2 YFSETQ. CDR3 residues: CASSTGGGGAYEQYF. The CDR3 DNA follows: TGCGCCAGCAGCACCGGTGGCGGGGGGGCCTACGAGCAGTACTTC.

This chain joins TRBV18 and TRBJ1-5; possibly TRBD1 for D (5 bases). The CDR3 is 14 residues long. Germline V lookup: CDR1 KGHSH, CDR2 LQKENI. Trimming pared 3 bases from V and 6 bases from J, leaving 12 bases between. The CDR3 DNA sequence: TGTGCCAGCTCACCGGGCACCCAGGGTCAGCCCCAGCATTTT. Amino acids: CASSPGTQGQPQHF.

This chain connects TRBV19 to TRBJ2-7; D gene unclear. V was clipped by 3 bases and J by 1 base, with 10 bases between them. The germline gives CDR1 LNHDA, CDR2 SQIVND (reference sequence). The length of the CDR3 is 14 residues. The CDR3 nucleotides read TGTGCCAGTAGTATCACGGCGGATTCCTACGAGCAGTACTTC. This translates into CASSITADSYEQYF.

Only a few counts were recorded for this clone. This rearrangement joins TRBV18 to TRBJ2-7, with TRBD1 identical over 7 bases. CDR1 KGHSH and CDR2 LQKENI come from the germline V gene. After removal of 6 bases from V and 2 bases from J, the junction contained 4 bases not matched to a gene. There are 13 residues in the CDR3. Here the CDR3 DNA reads TGTGCCAGCTCGCCCGGGACAGCCTACGAGCAGTACTTC. It is translated as CASSPGTAYEQYF.

This clone appeared a single time. This sequence joins TRBV7-9 and TRBJ2-2; 10 positions match TRBD2. The CDR3 is made up of 15 amino acids. The germline gives CDR1 SEHNR, CDR2 FQNEAQ (reference sequence). V dropped 3 bases and J dropped 4; count of bases not matched to a gene: 2. CDR3 in amino acids: CASSFLAGATGELFF. CDR3 nucleotides: TGTGCCAGCAGCTTCCTAGCGGGAGCCACCGGGGAGCTGTTTTTT.

This clone was found once. This chain links TRBV5-1 with TRBJ1-4, with D possibly being TRBD1 (6 bases). V was pared by 4 bases and J by 5 bases, with 12 bases between. The CDR3 spans 14 residues. The germline V gene has CDR1 SGHRS and CDR2 YFSETQ. CDR3 in amino acids: CASSEGQPNEKLFF. CDR3 DNA sequence: TGCGCCAGCAGCGAAGGACAGCCAAATGAAAAACTGTTTTTT.

A single count supports this clone. The DNA of the CDR3 is TGTGCCAGCATGAAGGAGGCCAAAAACATTCAGTACTTC. It specifies CASMKEAKNIQYF. The chain is built from TRBV7-8 and TRBJ2-4; D not certain. The CDR3 is 13 residues long. Trimming cost V 7 bases and J 1 base, with 8 bases left between them. Germline CDR1 SGHVS, CDR2 FQNEAQ.

The chain uses TRBV7-2 and TRBJ1-2; 8 bases line up with TRBD1. Germline V gene lookup returns CDR1 SGHTA and CDR2 FQGNSA. The CDR3 spans 14 residues. Trimming took 2 bases from V and 4 from J; bases not matched to a gene: 3. Here the CDR3 DNA reads TGTGCCAGCAGCTTATCCACAGGGGGCTATGGCTACACCTTC. This encodes CASSLSTGGYGYTF.

The gene calls are TRBV28 and TRBJ1-1, with 8 bases that match TRBD1. Trimming at V came to 3 bases and at J to 1 base, leaving 4 bases not matched to a gene. This CDR3 is built from 15 residues. The germline V gene encodes CDR1 MDHEN and CDR2 SYDVKM. DNA of the CDR3: TGTGCCAGCAGTTTTCTAGGACAGGGGAACACTGAAGCTTTCTTT. It yields the protein CASSFLGQGNTEAFF. Full variable domain (remainder filled in from reference TRBV28 and TRBJ1-1): DVKVTQSSRYLVKRTGEKVFLECVQDMDHENMFWYRQDPGLGLRLIYFSYDVKMKEKGDIPEGYSVSREKKERFSLILESASTNQTSMYLCASSFLGQGNTEAFFGQGTRLTVV.

By proportion, this clone is medium-sized. The chain uses TRBV7-9 and TRBJ2-7; TRBD1 aligns across 7 bases. CDR1 is SEHNR and CDR2 is FQNEAQ in the germline V gene (reference sequence). With 3 bases clipped from V and 5 bases from J, the junction kept 4 bases outside the gene matches. The CDR3 sequence is 13 residues long. CDR3 DNA sequence: TGTGCCAGCAGCTTGGGCCAGGGGGACGAGCAGTACTTC. Translating it yields CASSLGQGDEQYF.

The gene calls are TRBV7-9 and TRBJ2-5; 11 bases are a match to TRBD2. This CDR3 is 17 amino acids long. Per germline, CDR1 SEHNR and CDR2 FQNEAQ (reference sequence). With 3 bases clipped from V and 4 bases from J, the junction kept 10 bases outside the gene matches. The CDR3 DNA follows: TGTGCCAGCAGCTTCCTGACTAGCGGGATAGGTCGAGAGACCCAGTACTTC. Its translation is CASSFLTSGIGRETQYF.